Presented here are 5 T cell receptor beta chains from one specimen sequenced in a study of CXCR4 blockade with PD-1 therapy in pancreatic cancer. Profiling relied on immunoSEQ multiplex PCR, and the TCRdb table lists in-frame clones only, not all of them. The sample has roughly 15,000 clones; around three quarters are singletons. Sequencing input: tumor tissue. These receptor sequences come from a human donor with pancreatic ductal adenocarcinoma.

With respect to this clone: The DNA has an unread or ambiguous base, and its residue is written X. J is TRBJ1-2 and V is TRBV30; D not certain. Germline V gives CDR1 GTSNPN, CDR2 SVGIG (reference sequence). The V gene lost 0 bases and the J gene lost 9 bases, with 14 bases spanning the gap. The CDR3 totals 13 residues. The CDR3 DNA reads TGTGCCTGGAGTGTACTAGGGAAAGGGRGCTACACCTTC. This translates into CAWSVLGKGXYTF.

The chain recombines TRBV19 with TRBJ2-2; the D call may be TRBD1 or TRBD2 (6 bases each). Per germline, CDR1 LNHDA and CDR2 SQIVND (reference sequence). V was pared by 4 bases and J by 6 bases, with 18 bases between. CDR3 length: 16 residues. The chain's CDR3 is CASSTPEGVLPGELFF. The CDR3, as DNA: TGTGCCAGTAGTACCCCGGAGGGGGTTCTCCCCGGGGAGCTGTTTTTT.

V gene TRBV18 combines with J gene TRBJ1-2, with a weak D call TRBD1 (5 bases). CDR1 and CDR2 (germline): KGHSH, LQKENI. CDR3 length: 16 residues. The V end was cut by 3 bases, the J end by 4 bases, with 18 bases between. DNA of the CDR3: TGTGCCAGCTCACCCCCCCGAACCCGGGACGGCTATGGCTACACCTTC. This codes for CASSPPRTRDGYGYTF.

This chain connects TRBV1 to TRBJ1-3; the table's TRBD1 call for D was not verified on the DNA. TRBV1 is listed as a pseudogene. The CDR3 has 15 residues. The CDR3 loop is CASSSDIISGNTIYF. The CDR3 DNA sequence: TGCGCCAGCAGCAGTGACATCATCTCTGGAAACACCATATATTTT.

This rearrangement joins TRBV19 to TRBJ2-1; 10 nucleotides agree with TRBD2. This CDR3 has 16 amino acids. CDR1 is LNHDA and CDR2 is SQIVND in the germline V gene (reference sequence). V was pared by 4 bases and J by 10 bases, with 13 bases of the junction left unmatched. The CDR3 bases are TGTGCCAGTAGTAGTCCCAAAGCGGGAGGGCCATCCGAGCAGTTCTTC. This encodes CASSSPKAGGPSEQFF.